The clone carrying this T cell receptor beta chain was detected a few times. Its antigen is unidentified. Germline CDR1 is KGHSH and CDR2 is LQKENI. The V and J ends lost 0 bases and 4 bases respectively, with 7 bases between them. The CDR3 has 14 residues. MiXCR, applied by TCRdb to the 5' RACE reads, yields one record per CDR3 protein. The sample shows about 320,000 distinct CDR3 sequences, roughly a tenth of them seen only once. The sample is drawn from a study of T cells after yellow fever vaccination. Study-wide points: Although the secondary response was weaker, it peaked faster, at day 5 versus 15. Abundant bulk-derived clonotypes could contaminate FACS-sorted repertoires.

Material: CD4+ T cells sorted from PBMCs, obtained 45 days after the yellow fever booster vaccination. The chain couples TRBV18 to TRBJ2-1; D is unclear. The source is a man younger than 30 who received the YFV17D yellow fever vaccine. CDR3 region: CASSPPEGYNEQFF. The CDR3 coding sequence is TGTGCCAGCTCACCACCCGAAGGATACAATGAGCAGTTCTTC.